This record looks at one T cell receptor (beta chain) sequence and its context. Cohorts were based on clinical histories the participants reported. The data stem from a study of blood T cell repertoires in COVID-19. Study as a whole: PBMCs, B-cell-depleted T cells, or T cells provided the cDNA or gDNA that made up the material.

Profiling relied on immunoSEQ multiplex PCR, and the TCRdb table lists in-frame clones only, not all of them. The repertoire holds under 250,000 clones, with over 75% as singletons. The length of the CDR3 is 15 residues. Per germline, CDR1 SGHNT and CDR2 YYREEE (reference sequence). V lost 4 bases to trimming and J lost 8 bases, with 21 bases between them. The TCR was taken from a woman between 18 and 30 years old in a cohort exposed to, infected with or recovered from COVID-19 (not recorded which). Sequenced material: PBMCs or T cells enriched from blood (not recorded which). The chain combines TRBV5-4 with TRBJ1-1; D possibly corresponds to TRBD1 (6 bases). CDR3 sequence (DNA): TGTGCCAGCAGCCGTGGGGGGGGCGGGAGGACCGAAGCTTTCTTT. The encoded protein is CASSRGGGGRTEAFF.